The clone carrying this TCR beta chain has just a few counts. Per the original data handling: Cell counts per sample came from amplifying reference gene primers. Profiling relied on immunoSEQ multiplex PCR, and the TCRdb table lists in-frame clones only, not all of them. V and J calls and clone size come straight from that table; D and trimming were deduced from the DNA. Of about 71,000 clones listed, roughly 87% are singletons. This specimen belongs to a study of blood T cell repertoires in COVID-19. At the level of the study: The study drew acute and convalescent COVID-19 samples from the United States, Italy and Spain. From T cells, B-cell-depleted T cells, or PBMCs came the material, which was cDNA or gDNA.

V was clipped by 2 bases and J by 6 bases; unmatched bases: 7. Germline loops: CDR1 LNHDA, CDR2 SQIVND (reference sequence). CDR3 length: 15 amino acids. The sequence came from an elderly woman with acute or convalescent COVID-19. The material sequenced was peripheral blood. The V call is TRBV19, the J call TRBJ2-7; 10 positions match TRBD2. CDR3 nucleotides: TGTGCCAGTAGTATACGAGCGGGAGGGCCCAGCGAGCAGTACTTC. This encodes CASSIRAGGPSEQYF.